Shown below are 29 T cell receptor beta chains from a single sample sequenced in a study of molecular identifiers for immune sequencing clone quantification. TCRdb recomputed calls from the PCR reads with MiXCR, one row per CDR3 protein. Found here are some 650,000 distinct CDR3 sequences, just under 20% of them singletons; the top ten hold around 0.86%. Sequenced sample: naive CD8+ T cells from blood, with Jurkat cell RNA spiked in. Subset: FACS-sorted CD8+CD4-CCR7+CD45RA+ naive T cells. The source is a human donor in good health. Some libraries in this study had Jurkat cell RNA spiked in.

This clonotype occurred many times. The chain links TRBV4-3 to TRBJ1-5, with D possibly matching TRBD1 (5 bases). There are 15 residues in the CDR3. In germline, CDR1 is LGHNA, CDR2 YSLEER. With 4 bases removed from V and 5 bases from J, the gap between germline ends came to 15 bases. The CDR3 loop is CASSPSLGGDQPQHF. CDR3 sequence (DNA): TGCGCCAGCAGCCCTTCGTTGGGGGGGGATCAGCCCCAGCATTTT.

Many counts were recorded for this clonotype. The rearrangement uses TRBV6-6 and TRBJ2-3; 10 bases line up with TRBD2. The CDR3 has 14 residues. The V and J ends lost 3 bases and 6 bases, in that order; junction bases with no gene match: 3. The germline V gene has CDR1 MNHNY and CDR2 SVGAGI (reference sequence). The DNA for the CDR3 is TGTGCCAGCAGTTATGGTAGCGGGGGGGATACGCAGTATTTT. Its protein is CASSYGSGGDTQYF.

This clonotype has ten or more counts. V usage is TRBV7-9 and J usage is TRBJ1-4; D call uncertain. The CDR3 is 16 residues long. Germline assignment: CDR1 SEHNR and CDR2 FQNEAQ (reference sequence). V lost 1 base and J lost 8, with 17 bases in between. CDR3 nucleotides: TGTGCCAGCAGCTTAGAAGTCGGAGGGTTCGGAGAAAAACTGTTTTTT. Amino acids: CASSLEVGGFGEKLFF.

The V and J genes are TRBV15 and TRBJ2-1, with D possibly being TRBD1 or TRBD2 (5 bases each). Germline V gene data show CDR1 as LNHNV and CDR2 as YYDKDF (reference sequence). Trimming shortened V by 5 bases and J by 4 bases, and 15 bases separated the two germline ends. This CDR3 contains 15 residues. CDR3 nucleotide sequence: TGTGCCACCAGCGACCGGGACCTAAAATACAATGAGCAGTTCTTC. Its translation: CATSDRDLKYNEQFF. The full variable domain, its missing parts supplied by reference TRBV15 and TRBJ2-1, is DAMVIQNPRYQVTQFGKPVTLSCSQTLNHNVMYWYQQKSSQAPKLLFHYYDKDFNNEADTPDNFQSRRPNTSFCFLDIRSPGLGDTAMYLCATSDRDLKYNEQFFGPGTRLTVL.

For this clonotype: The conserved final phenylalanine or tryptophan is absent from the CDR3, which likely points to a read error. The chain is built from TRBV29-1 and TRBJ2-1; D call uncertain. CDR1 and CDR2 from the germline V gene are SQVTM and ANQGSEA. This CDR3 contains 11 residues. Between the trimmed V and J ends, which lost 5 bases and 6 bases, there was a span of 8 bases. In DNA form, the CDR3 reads TGCAGCGTTCCCCTCCCCAATGAGCAGTTCCTC. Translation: CSVPLPNEQFL.

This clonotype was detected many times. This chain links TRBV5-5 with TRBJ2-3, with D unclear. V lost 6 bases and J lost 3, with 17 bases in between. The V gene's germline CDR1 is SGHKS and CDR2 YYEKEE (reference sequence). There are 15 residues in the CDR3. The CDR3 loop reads CASTPLAPATDTQYF. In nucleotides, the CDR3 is TGTGCCAGCACCCCACTTGCCCCAGCTACAGATACGCAGTATTTT.

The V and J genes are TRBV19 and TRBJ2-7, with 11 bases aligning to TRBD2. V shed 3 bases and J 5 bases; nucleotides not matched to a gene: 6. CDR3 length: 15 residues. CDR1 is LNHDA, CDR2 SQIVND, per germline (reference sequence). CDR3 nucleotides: TGTGCCAGTAGTATCCTAGCGGGGGGTGCCCACGAGCAGTACTTC. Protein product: CASSILAGGAHEQYF.

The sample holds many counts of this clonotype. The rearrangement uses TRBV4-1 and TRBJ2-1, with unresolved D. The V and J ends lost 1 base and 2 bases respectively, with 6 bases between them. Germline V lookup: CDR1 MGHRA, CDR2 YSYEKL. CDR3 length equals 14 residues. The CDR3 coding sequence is TGCGCCAGCAGCCAAGTCCTAGCCTACAATGAGCAGTTCTTC. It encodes CASSQVLAYNEQFF.

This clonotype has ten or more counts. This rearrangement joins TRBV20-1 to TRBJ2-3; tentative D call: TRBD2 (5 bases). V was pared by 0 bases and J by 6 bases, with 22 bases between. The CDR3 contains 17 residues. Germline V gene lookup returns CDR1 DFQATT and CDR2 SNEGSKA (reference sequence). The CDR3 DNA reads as TGCAGTGCTAGAGATCGAGAATTTGTAGGGAGATCTGATACGCAGTATTTT. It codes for CSARDREFVGRSDTQYF.

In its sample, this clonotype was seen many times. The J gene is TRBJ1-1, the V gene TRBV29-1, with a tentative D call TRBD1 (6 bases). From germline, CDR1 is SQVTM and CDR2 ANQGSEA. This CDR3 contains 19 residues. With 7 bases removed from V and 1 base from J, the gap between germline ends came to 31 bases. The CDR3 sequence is CSGAASAKGQGPWNTEAFF. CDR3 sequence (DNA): TGCAGCGGGGCAGCTAGTGCCAAAGGGCAGGGGCCCTGGAACACTGAAGCTTTCTTT.

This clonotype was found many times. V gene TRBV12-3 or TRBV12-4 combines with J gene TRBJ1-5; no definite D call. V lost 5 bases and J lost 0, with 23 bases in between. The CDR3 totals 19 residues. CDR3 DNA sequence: TGTGCCAGCAGTCCGACCCGACCGGGCATCACCGATAGCAATCAGCCCCAGCATTTT. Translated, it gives CASSPTRPGITDSNQPQHF.

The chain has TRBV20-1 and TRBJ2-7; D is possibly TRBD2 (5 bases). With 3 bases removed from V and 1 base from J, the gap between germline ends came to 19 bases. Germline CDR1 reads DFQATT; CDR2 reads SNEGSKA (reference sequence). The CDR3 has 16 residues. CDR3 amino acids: CSARGIRDPFSYEQYF. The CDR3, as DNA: TGCAGTGCTAGGGGGATCCGGGATCCTTTTTCCTACGAGCAGTACTTC.

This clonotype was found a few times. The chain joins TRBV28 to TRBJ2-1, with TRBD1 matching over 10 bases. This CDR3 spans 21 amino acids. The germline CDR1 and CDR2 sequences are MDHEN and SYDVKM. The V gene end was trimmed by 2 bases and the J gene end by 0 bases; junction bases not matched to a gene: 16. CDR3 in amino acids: CASSLAPGTGVDPSSYNEQFF. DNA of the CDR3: TGTGCCAGCAGTTTAGCCCCCGGGACAGGGGTCGATCCTAGCTCCTACAATGAGCAGTTCTTC.

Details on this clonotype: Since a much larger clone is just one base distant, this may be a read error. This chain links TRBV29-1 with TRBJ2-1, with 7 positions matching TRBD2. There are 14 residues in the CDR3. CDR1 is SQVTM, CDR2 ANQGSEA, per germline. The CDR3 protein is CGVGGRGSYNEQFF. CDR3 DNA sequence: TGCGGCGTCGGGGGGAGGGGCTCCTACAATGAGCAGTTCTTC.

CDR3 sequence (DNA): TGCGCCAGCAGCTTGGGGGCAGGGGGCGGATTAACAACCTACGAGCAGTACTTC. Translated, it gives CASSLGAGGGLTTYEQYF. The gene calls are TRBV5-1 and TRBJ2-7; 8 positions agree with TRBD1. This CDR3 region has 18 residues. V was clipped by 0 bases and J by 2 bases; unmatched bases: 13. Germline lookup yields CDR1 SGHRS and CDR2 YFSETQ.

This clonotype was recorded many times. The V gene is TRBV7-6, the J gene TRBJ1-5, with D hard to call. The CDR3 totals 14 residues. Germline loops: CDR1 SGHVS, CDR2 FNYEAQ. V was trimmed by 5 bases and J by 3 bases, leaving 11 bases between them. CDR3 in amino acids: CASSLDGTNQPQHF. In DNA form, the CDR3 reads TGTGCCAGCAGCCTGGACGGTACCAATCAGCCCCAGCATTTT.

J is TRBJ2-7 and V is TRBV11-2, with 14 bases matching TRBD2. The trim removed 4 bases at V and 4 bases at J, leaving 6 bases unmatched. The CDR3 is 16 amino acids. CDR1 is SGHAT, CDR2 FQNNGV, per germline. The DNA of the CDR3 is TGTGCCAGCAGCTCCGGGACTAGCGGGAGCTTATACGAGCAGTACTTC. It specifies CASSSGTSGSLYEQYF.

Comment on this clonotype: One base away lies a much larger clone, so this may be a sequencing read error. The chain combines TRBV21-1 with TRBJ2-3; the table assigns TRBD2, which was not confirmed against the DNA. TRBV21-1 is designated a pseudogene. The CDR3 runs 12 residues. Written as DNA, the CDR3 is TGTGCCAGGACTTGCGGTTCAGATACGCAGTATTTT. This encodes CARTCGSDTQYF.

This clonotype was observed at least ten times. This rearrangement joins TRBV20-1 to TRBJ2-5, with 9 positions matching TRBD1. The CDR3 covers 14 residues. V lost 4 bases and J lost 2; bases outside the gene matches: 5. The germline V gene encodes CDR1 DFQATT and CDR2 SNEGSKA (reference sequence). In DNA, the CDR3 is TGCAGTGCTACTGGGACAGGGACACAAGAGACCCAGTACTTC. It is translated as CSATGTGTQETQYF.

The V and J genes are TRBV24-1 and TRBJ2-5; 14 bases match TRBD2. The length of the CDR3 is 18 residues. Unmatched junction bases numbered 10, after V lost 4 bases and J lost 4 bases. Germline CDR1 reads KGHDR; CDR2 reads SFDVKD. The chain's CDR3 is CATSDAGTSGSIGETQYF. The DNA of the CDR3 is TGTGCCACCAGTGACGCCGGGACTAGCGGGAGTATAGGAGAGACCCAGTACTTC.

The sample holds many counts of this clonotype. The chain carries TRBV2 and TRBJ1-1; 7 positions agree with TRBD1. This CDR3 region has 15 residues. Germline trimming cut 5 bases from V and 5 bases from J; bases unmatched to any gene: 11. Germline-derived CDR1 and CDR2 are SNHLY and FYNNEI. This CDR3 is CASSPRQGDLTEAFF. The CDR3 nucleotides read TGTGCCAGCAGTCCCCGACAGGGTGATTTGACTGAAGCTTTCTTT.

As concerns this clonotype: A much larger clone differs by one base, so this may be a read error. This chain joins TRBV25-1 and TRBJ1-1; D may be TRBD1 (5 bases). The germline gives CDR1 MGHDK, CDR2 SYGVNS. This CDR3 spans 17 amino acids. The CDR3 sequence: CASSEAAGINLNTEALF. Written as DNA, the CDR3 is TGTGCCAGCAGTGAAGCTGCAGGGATAAATTTGAACACTGAAGCTCTCTTT.

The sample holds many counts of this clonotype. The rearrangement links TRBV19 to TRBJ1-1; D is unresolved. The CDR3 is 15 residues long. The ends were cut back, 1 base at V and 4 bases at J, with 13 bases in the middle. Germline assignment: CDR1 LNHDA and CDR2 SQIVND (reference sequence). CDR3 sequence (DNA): TGTGCCAGTAGTATAGGTCCGACTTTGGGCACTGAAGCTTTCTTT. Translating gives CASSIGPTLGTEAFF.

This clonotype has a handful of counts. The CDR3 coding sequence is TGTGCCAGCAGCACCTGGACTAGCGGCTCCTACAATGAGCAGTTCTTC. The encoded protein is CASSTWTSGSYNEQFF. J is TRBJ2-1 and V is TRBV7-9, with 10 positions matching TRBD2. In germline, CDR1 is SEHNR, CDR2 FQNEAQ (reference sequence). Unmatched junction bases numbered 4, after V lost 5 bases and J lost 0 bases. The length of the CDR3 is 16 residues.

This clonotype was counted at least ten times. CDR3 in amino acids: CATSDLQRGNRGTEAFF. The CDR3 DNA reads TGTGCCACCAGTGATTTGCAGAGGGGGAATCGTGGCACTGAAGCTTTCTTT. The chain combines TRBV24-1 with TRBJ1-1; tentatively, D is TRBD1 (6 bases). The V and J ends lost 0 bases and 4 bases respectively, with 17 bases between them. From germline, CDR1 is KGHDR and CDR2 SFDVKD. The CDR3 has 17 amino acids.

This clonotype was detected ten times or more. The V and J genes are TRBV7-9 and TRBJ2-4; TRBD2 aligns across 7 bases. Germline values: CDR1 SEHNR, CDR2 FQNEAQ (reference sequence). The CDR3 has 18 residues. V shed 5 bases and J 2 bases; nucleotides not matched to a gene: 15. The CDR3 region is CASSPTGRAGDPKNIQYF. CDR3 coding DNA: TGTGCCAGCAGCCCTACCGGGCGGGCGGGAGATCCCAAAAACATTCAGTACTTC.

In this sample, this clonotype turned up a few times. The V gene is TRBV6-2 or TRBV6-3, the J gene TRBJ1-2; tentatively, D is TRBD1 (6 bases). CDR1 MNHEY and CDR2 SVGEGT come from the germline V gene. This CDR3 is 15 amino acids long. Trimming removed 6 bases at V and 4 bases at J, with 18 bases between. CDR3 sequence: CASSPRGRGSYGYTF. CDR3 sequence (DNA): TGTGCCAGCAGCCCGCGGGGGCGCGGCAGCTATGGCTACACCTTC.

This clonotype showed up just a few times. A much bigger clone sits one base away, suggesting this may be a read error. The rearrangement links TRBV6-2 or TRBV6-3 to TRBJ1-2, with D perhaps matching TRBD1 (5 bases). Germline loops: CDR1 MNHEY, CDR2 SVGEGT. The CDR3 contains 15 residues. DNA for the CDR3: TGTGCCAGCAGTTACTTGTCCGGGACCGGCTATGGCCACACCTTC. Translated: CASSYLSGTGYGHTF.

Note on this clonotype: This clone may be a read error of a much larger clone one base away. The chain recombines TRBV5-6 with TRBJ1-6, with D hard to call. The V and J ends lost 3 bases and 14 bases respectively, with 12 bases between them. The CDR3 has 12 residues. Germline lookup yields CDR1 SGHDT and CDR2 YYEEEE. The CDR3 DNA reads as TGTGCCAGCAGCTATGGAGAGGCGACCCTCCACTTT. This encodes CASSYGEATLHF.